One sample yielded the 17 T cell receptor beta chains listed below, sequenced in a study of T cells in localized non-small cell lung cancer (dated by TCRdb to 2018 to 2020). The library was prepared using the immunoSEQ multiplex PCR assay. TCRdb's version of the immuneACCESS table is confined to in-frame rearrangements and falls short of the full clone set. An unresolved V gene accounts for under half of the shortfall where checked; the remainder is of unknown origin. For this sample the table gives approximately 12,000 clones, of which 83% were detected only once. The ten largest clones take up approximately 19% of the sample. Material: peripheral blood, obtained before any cancer treatment. The receptors stem from a male donor aged 60 or over with stage I lung adenocarcinoma.

The chain carries TRBV28 and TRBJ1-4, with TRBD1 identical over 10 bases. The CDR3 extends over 18 amino acids. V lost 6 bases and J lost 0; bases outside the gene matches: 10. The V gene's germline CDR1 is MDHEN and CDR2 SYDVKM. CDR3 DNA: TGTGCCAGCAGAAACCGGGACAGGGGATATGCAACTAATGAAAAACTGTTTTTT. It is translated as CASRNRDRGYATNEKLFF.

The CDR3 spells CASSLPGLAYNEQFF. DNA of the CDR3: TGTGCCAGCAGCCTCCCGGGACTAGCGTACAATGAGCAGTTCTTC. The chain uses TRBV14 and TRBJ2-1; 10 bases match TRBD2. There are 15 residues in the CDR3. Trimming at V came to 4 bases and at J to 4 bases, leaving 4 bases not matched to a gene. Germline V gives CDR1 SGHDN, CDR2 FVKESK.

This chain connects TRBV28 to TRBJ2-3, with 7 bases that match TRBD1. Germline V gives CDR1 MDHEN, CDR2 SYDVKM. The ends lost 6 bases at V and 1 base at J; junction bases unmatched: 4. CDR3 length equals 14 residues. CDR3 protein: CASRPGGGTDTQYF. CDR3 nucleotides: TGTGCCAGCAGACCAGGGGGAGGCACAGATACGCAGTATTTT.

This clone was counted between two and nine times. CDR3 sequence reads: CAISLSGDEAFF. DNA of the CDR3: TGTGCCATCAGCCTTTCAGGGGATGAAGCTTTCTTT. The chain carries TRBV10-3 and TRBJ1-1; weak D call: TRBD1 (6 bases). V dropped 6 bases and J dropped 7 bases, with 12 bases sitting between them. CDR1 and CDR2 from the germline V gene are ENHRY and SYGVKD. CDR3 size: 12 residues.

The gene calls are TRBV6-5 and TRBJ1-2, with D tentatively TRBD1 (5 bases). The CDR3 length is 15 residues. The V end was cut by 2 bases, the J end by 5 bases, with 15 bases between. Germline lookup yields CDR1 MNHEY and CDR2 SVGAGI. As DNA, the CDR3 is TGTGCCAGCAGTTACGGCGCAGGGTCCTCTTATGGCTACACCTTC. This sequence encodes CASSYGAGSSYGYTF.

The chain couples TRBV7-2 to TRBJ1-1, with 8 bases identical to TRBD1. J gave up 7 bases and V 0 bases, and 7 bases lay outside the gene matches. Per the germline V gene, CDR1 is SGHTA and CDR2 is FQGNSA. The CDR3 loop spans 15 amino acids. DNA for the CDR3: TGTGCCAGCAGCTTAGCCCCGGCACAGGGGGGTGAAGCTTTCTTT. This encodes CASSLAPAQGGEAFF. Supplemented by reference TRBV7-2 and TRBJ1-1, the full variable domain reads GAGVSQSPSNKVTEKGKDVELRCDPISGHTALYWYRQSLGQGLEFLIYFQGNSAPDKSGLPSDRFSAERTGGSVSTLTIQRTQQEDSAVYLCASSLAPAQGGEAFFGQGTRLTVV.

The chain couples TRBV5-1 to TRBJ2-5, with 9 bases that match TRBD1. From germline, CDR1 is SGHRS and CDR2 YFSETQ. The CDR3 contains 15 residues. Losses at the gene ends were 0 bases for V and 2 bases for J; bases not matched to a gene: 2. The CDR3 region has the DNA TGCGCCAGCAGCTTGGACGGGACAGGGCAAGAGACCCAGTACTTC. It yields the protein CASSLDGTGQETQYF.

This rearrangement joins TRBV7-7 to TRBJ2-5; D uncertain. Trimming removed 5 bases at V and 1 base at J, with 11 bases between. Germline V gene data show CDR1 as SSHAT and CDR2 as FNYEAQ (reference sequence). The CDR3 totals 14 residues. The CDR3 region is CASSPQSTQETQYF. The CDR3 coding sequence is TGTGCCAGCAGCCCACAGAGTACCCAAGAGACCCAGTACTTC.

This chain joins TRBV9 and TRBJ1-4; D may be TRBD1 (6 bases). This CDR3 is built from 15 residues. V lost 3 bases to trimming and J lost 4 bases, with 13 bases between them. Germline-derived CDR1 and CDR2 are SGDLS and YYNGEE. In nucleotides, the CDR3 is TGTGCCAGCAGCGCCCAGGGGAGGATTAATGAAAAACTGTTTTTT. It specifies CASSAQGRINEKLFF.

This clone appeared a single time. The J gene is TRBJ2-5, the V gene TRBV19; TRBD1 matches at 11 bases. V lost 5 bases, J lost 2 bases, and 7 bases stayed unmatched. The length of the CDR3 is 16 residues. The germline V gene has CDR1 LNHDA and CDR2 SQIVND (reference sequence). Here the CDR3 DNA reads TGTGCCAGTAGTCCCTTCGGGACAGGGGGTCAAGAGACCCAGTACTTC. Protein sequence: CASSPFGTGGQETQYF. Looking up the rest from reference TRBV19 and TRBJ2-5 gives the full variable domain: DGGITQSPKYLFRKEGQNVTLSCEQNLNHDAMYWYRQDPGQGLRLIYYSQIVNDFQKGDIAEGYSVSREKKESFPLTVTSAQKNPTAFYLCASSPFGTGGQETQYFGPGTRLLVL.

J is TRBJ2-3 and V is TRBV28, with 9 nucleotides matching TRBD2. The germline V gene encodes CDR1 MDHEN and CDR2 SYDVKM. This CDR3 has 15 residues. V shed 3 bases and J 5 bases; nucleotides not matched to a gene: 6. The CDR3 loop reads CASSLTPSGIDTQYF. CDR3 DNA: TGTGCCAGCAGTTTGACGCCTAGCGGGATAGATACGCAGTATTTT.

The chain uses TRBV28 and TRBJ2-7; D gene uncertain. V dropped 8 bases and J dropped 1 base, with 6 bases sitting between them. CDR3 size: 11 residues. The V gene's germline CDR1 is MDHEN and CDR2 SYDVKM. CDR3 in DNA: TGTGCCAGCGCGTCTTCCTACGAGCAGTACTTC. Its translation: CASASSYEQYF.

The J gene is TRBJ2-2, the V gene TRBV19; D not resolved. Trimming took off 5 bases at V and 2 bases at J, with 9 bases between the two ends. The germline V gene has CDR1 LNHDA and CDR2 SQIVND (reference sequence). There are 14 residues in the CDR3. This CDR3 reads CASSPKTNTGELFF. The CDR3 nucleotides are TGTGCCAGTAGTCCGAAAACAAACACCGGGGAGCTGTTTTTT.

The chain employs TRBV19 and TRBJ2-3, with TRBD2 matching 11 bases. Unmatched junction bases numbered 6, after V lost 3 bases and J lost 4 bases. The germline CDR1 and CDR2 sequences are LNHDA and SQIVND (reference sequence). The CDR3 length is 16 residues. CDR3 in DNA: TGTGCCAGTAGTATTGGTAGCGGGAGGGGTTCAGATACGCAGTATTTT. It specifies CASSIGSGRGSDTQYF.

The gene calls are TRBV19 and TRBJ2-1; unclear D gene. CDR1 and CDR2 from the germline V gene are LNHDA and SQIVND (reference sequence). There are 14 residues in the CDR3. Trimming removed 9 bases at V and 0 bases at J, with 12 bases between. The CDR3 sequence is CASRTSSSYNEQFF. CDR3 sequence (DNA): TGTGCCAGCCGCACATCTAGCTCCTACAATGAGCAGTTCTTC.

This chain uses TRBV28 with TRBJ2-1; TRBD1 is a possible D gene (6 bases). CDR1 is MDHEN, CDR2 SYDVKM, per germline. The CDR3 totals 17 residues. Trimming stripped 3 bases from V and 3 bases from J, with 18 bases between. CDR3: CASSFTRAGTLYNEQFF. CDR3 sequence (DNA): TGTGCCAGCAGTTTTACTAGGGCCGGGACACTCTACAATGAGCAGTTCTTC.

The chain is built from TRBV28 and TRBJ2-1; 8 bases are shared with TRBD2. Losses at the gene ends were 6 bases for V and 7 bases for J; bases not matched to a gene: 14. CDR3 length: 16 residues. Per germline, CDR1 MDHEN and CDR2 SYDVKM. In nucleotides, the CDR3 is TGTGCCAGCAGGCCGGCCGGAGCGGGAGTAAGTAATGAGCAGTTCTTC. Translating gives CASRPAGAGVSNEQFF. Full variable domain (rest looked up from reference TRBV28 and TRBJ2-1): DVKVTQSSRYLVKRTGEKVFLECVQDMDHENMFWYRQDPGLGLRLIYFSYDVKMKEKGDIPEGYSVSREKKERFSLILESASTNQTSMYLCASRPAGAGVSNEQFFGPGTRLTVL.